The 18 T cell receptor beta chains in this list originate from one sample, sequenced in a study of cytomegalovirus exposure and HLA in healthy donors. Primers for the PCR totalled 60 Vbeta and 13 Jbeta. The repertoire was sequenced with immunoSEQ multiplex PCR; TCRdb's copy has only in-frame clones and lacks some. Of some 120,000 clones listed, around 80% are singletons. Specimen: PBMCs. Every receptor here comes from a man between 18 and 35 years old in good health and CMV-seronegative.

This chain links TRBV5-4 with TRBJ2-3; weak D call: TRBD2 (6 bases). The CDR3 totals 14 residues. V was pared by 5 bases and J by 4 bases, with 14 bases between. The germline V gene encodes CDR1 SGHNT and CDR2 YYREEE (reference sequence). For the CDR3, the DNA is TGTGCCAGCAGAGGGGACTCTGGGCCAGATACGCAGTATTTT. Translation gives CASRGDSGPDTQYF.

The rearrangement links TRBV2 to TRBJ2-5, with D perhaps TRBD1 (6 bases). Near its end, the DNA agrees better with TRBJ2-7, so the J call may be wrong. The CDR3 contains 14 residues. Germline lookup yields CDR1 SNHLY and CDR2 FYNNEI. The CDR3 DNA reads TGTGCCACCAAATACGATCTGGGGGCCCGCGAGCAGTACTTC. Its protein is CATKYDLGAREQYF.

The count of this clone is one. The rearrangement uses TRBV19 and TRBJ2-1; 10 positions agree with TRBD2. Germline V gives CDR1 LNHDA, CDR2 SQIVND (reference sequence). CDR3 size: 14 residues. Trimming at V came to 7 bases and at J to 6 bases, leaving 6 bases not matched to a gene. CDR3 sequence reads: CASKSGRVGNEQFF. DNA of the CDR3: TGTGCCAGTAAGAGCGGGAGGGTTGGCAATGAGCAGTTCTTC.

This clone was counted a few times. The chain has TRBV11-2 and TRBJ1-4; 9 bases line up with TRBD1. From germline, CDR1 is SGHAT and CDR2 FQNNGV. With V trimmed by 5 bases and J by 6 bases, 7 bases remained unmatched. This CDR3 has 15 amino acids. The CDR3 region has the DNA TGTGCCAGCAGCACCCCCGGGACAGGGTATGAAAAACTGTTTTTT. This codes for CASSTPGTGYEKLFF.

The chain employs TRBV30 and TRBJ1-5; D might be TRBD1 (5 bases). The V end was cut by 2 bases, the J end by 1 base, with 9 bases between. CDR3 size: 14 residues. Germline CDR1 is GTSNPN and CDR2 is SVGIG (reference sequence). This CDR3 is CAWSQGGSNQPQHF. CDR3 DNA: TGTGCCTGGAGTCAGGGAGGGAGCAATCAGCCCCAGCATTTT.

This rearrangement joins TRBV18 to TRBJ2-1; 12 bases are shared with TRBD2. CDR3 length equals 17 residues. Germline CDR1 and CDR2: KGHSH and LQKENI. Trimming at V came to 5 bases and at J to 9 bases, leaving 14 bases not matched to a gene. CDR3 sequence (DNA): TGTGCCAGCTCATCTTTGACCCGACTAGCGGGAGTGGGTGAGCAGTTCTTC. It is translated as CASSSLTRLAGVGEQFF.

Only one count was recorded for this clone. The chain recombines TRBV7-9 with TRBJ1-2; D remains ambiguous. CDR3 size: 15 residues. Germline V CDR1 and CDR2: SEHNR, FQNEAQ (reference sequence). The V gene lost 2 bases and the J gene lost 1 base, with 11 bases spanning the gap. The CDR3 region has the DNA TGTGCCAGCAGCTTAATGGAGGGCGGTAACTATGGCTACACCTTC. Protein product: CASSLMEGGNYGYTF.

The chain recombines TRBV9 with TRBJ2-3; 13 positions agree with TRBD2. With V trimmed by 0 bases and J by 1 base, 8 bases remained unmatched. This CDR3 has 19 amino acids. Germline assignment: CDR1 SGDLS and CDR2 YYNGEE. The CDR3 sequence is CASSVGKTSGRLGTDTQYF. The CDR3 DNA sequence: TGTGCCAGCAGCGTAGGCAAGACTAGCGGGAGGTTGGGCACAGATACGCAGTATTTT.

The chain has TRBV9 and TRBJ1-2; 7 positions agree with TRBD1. This CDR3 has 14 amino acids. Trimming removed 0 bases from V and 3 bases from J; junction bases left unmatched: 2. Germline V gives CDR1 SGDLS, CDR2 YYNGEE. CDR3 in amino acids: CASSVGQGDYGYTF. The CDR3 DNA sequence: TGTGCCAGCAGCGTAGGACAGGGCGACTATGGCTACACCTTC.

The V gene is TRBV27, the J gene TRBJ2-7; no definite D call. Per germline, CDR1 MNHEY and CDR2 SMNVEV (reference sequence). Trimming stripped 2 bases from V and 5 bases from J, with 10 bases between. This CDR3 spans 13 amino acids. The CDR3 DNA reads as TGTGCCAGCAGTTTACAGTCTGCCGACGAGCAGTACTTC. This gives the protein CASSLQSADEQYF.

J is TRBJ1-2 and V is TRBV18; D gene ambiguous. Trimming took 6 bases from V and 2 from J, leaving 13 bases between them. The CDR3 is 14 amino acids. Germline lookup yields CDR1 KGHSH and CDR2 LQKENI. CDR3 residues: CASSLMEDNYGYTF. DNA for the CDR3: TGTGCCAGCTCCCTCATGGAGGACAACTATGGCTACACCTTC.

The chain combines TRBV15 with TRBJ2-1; a possible D gene is TRBD2 (8 bases). Trimming removed 0 bases from V and 15 bases from J, with 15 bases in between. CDR1 and CDR2 from the germline V gene are LNHNV and YYDKDF (reference sequence). This CDR3 comprises 13 residues. The CDR3 loop reads CATSRETGSGGFF. The CDR3 nucleotides are TGTGCCACCAGCAGAGAGACAGGGAGCGGGGGGTTCTTC.

The V gene is TRBV18, the J gene TRBJ2-3; TRBD1 agrees at 10 bases. The V and J ends lost 4 bases and 6 bases, in that order; junction bases with no gene match: 1. This CDR3 is 13 amino acids long. Germline-derived CDR1 and CDR2 are KGHSH and LQKENI. CDR3 protein: CASSLDRGDTQYF. The CDR3 DNA follows: TGTGCCAGCTCACTGGACAGGGGGGATACGCAGTATTTT.

In regard to this clone: Germline is not matched at one junction end, which may reflect a read error. CDR3 protein: CASRATGAPVLF. The CDR3 nucleotides read TGTGCCAGCAGAGCTACAGGGGCGCCGGTTCTCTTC. J is TRBJ1-2 and V is TRBV2; TRBD1 agrees at 7 bases. The CDR3 has 12 residues. Germline loops: CDR1 SNHLY, CDR2 FYNNEI.

This chain connects TRBV19 to TRBJ1-5; D perhaps matches TRBD1 (6 bases). Germline loops: CDR1 LNHDA, CDR2 SQIVND (reference sequence). V gave up 9 bases and J gave up 0 bases, with 12 bases separating them. The CDR3 extends over 14 amino acids. The CDR3 here is CASSDRFSNQPQHF. The CDR3 nucleotides are TGTGCCAGCAGTGACAGGTTTAGCAATCAGCCCCAGCATTTT. The full variable domain, completed using reference TRBV19 and TRBJ1-5, is DGGITQSPKYLFRKEGQNVTLSCEQNLNHDAMYWYRQDPGQGLRLIYYSQIVNDFQKGDIAEGYSVSREKKESFPLTVTSAQKNPTAFYLCASSDRFSNQPQHFGDGTRLSIL.

Concerning this clone: This same CDR3 is encoded by further DNA sequences in the sample. This chain connects TRBV6-1 to TRBJ1-2; TRBD1 is a possible D gene (6 bases). The germline gives CDR1 MNHNS, CDR2 SASEGT. The CDR3 runs 14 residues. Trimming removed 5 bases from V and 4 bases from J, with 14 bases in between. The CDR3 bases are TGTGCCAGCAGTCCCCGGACAGAAAGCTATGGCTACACCTTC. Protein: CASSPRTESYGYTF.

This clone was detected once. This sequence joins TRBV9 and TRBJ2-1; a possible D gene is TRBD1 (6 bases). The CDR3 sequence is 15 residues long. Trimming stripped 1 base from V and 4 bases from J, with 12 bases between. Looked up from germline, CDR1 is SGDLS and CDR2 is YYNGEE. The CDR3 loop is CASSVTGGTYNEQFF. The CDR3 DNA follows: TGTGCCAGCAGCGTAACTGGGGGCACGTACAATGAGCAGTTCTTC.

The V and J genes are TRBV6-1 and TRBJ2-1; 7 bases map to TRBD1. Per germline, CDR1 MNHNS and CDR2 SASEGT. Trimming removed 0 bases from V and 4 bases from J; junction bases left unmatched: 9. The CDR3 length is 17 residues. CDR3 loop: CASSEAPAGGRYNEQFF. Here the CDR3 DNA reads TGTGCCAGCAGTGAAGCCCCAGCAGGGGGACGTTACAATGAGCAGTTCTTC.